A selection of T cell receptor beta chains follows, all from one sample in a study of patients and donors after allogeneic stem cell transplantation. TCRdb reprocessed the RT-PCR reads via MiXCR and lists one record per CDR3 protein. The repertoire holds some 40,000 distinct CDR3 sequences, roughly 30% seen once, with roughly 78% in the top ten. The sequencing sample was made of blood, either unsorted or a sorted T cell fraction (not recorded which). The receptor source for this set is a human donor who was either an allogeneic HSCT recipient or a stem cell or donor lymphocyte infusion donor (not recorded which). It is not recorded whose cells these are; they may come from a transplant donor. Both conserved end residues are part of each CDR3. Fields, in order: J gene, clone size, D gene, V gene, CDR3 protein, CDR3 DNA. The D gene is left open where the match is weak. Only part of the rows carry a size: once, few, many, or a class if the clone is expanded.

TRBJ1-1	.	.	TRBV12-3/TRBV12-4	CASSFHPGFGIF	TGTGCCAGCAGTTTCCACCCGGGATTCGGGATCTTT
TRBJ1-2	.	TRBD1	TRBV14	CASSQGEGGVYGYTF	TGTGCCAGCAGCCAAGGGGAAGGGGGCGTCTATGGCTACACCTTC
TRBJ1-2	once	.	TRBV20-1	CSGRGQTYGYTF	TGCAGTGGTAGAGGACAGACCTATGGCTACACCTTC
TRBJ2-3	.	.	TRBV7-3	CASSPGTRTDTQYF	TGTGCCAGCAGCCCTGGGACTCGGACAGATACGCAGTATTTT
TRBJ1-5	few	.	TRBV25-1	CASTVNRALRPQHF	TGTGCCAGCACCGTTAACAGGGCCCTCCGGCCCCAGCATTTT
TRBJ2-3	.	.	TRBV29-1	CSVEDRIAMGGTDTQYF	TGCAGCGTTGAAGATCGAATAGCCATGGGGGGCACAGATACGCAGTATTTT
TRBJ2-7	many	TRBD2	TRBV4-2	CASSPNGGSYEQYF	TGTGCCAGCAGCCCCAACGGCGGGAGCTACGAGCAGTACTTC
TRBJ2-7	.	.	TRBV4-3	CASGGAFGEQYF	TGCGCCAGCGGGGGAGCCTTTGGGGAGCAGTACTTC
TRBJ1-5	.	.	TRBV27	CASSYYGQPQHF	TGTGCCAGCAGTTACTACGGTCAGCCCCAGCATTTT
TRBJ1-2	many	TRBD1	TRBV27	CASSSSGGGYGYTF	TGTGCCAGCAGTTCTTCAGGGGGCGGCTATGGCTACACCTTC
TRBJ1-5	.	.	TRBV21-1	CASTQGGARNQPQHF	TGTGCCAGCACCCAGGGGGGGGCGCGCAACCAGCCCCAGCATTTT
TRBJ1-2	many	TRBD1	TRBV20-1	CSAQTGKYGYTF	TGCAGTGCTCAGACAGGGAAATATGGCTACACCTTC
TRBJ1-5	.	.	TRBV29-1	CSVPDSFNQPQHF	TGCAGCGTCCCGGACAGTTTCAATCAGCCCCAGCATTTT
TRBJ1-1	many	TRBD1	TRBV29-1	CSVDRQGAGNTEAFF	TGCAGCGTTGATAGACAGGGAGCAGGAAACACTGAAGCTTTCTTT
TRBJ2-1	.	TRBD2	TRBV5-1	CASSSPRGAGAYNEQFF	TGCGCCAGCAGCTCCCCGAGGGGAGCGGGAGCTTACAATGAGCAGTTCTTC
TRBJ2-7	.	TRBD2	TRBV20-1	CSALAGGPSYEQYF	TGCAGTGCTCTAGCGGGAGGCCCTTCCTACGAGCAGTACTTC
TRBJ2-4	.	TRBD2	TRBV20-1	CSASRRLAGEEGIQYF	TGCAGTGCTAGCCGGAGGCTAGCGGGAGAAGAGGGCATTCAGTACTTC
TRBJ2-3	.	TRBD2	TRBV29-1	CSSGLEVPDTQYF	TGCAGCTCCGGACTAGAGGTCCCAGATACGCAGTATTTT
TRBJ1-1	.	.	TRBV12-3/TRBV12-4	CASSPDRRQAFF	TGTGCCAGCAGCCCAGACAGGAGACAAGCTTTCTTT
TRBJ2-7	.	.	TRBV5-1	CASSLDRSSYEQYF	TGCGCCAGCAGCTTGGATAGGAGCTCCTACGAGCAGTACTTC
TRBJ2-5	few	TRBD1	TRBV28	CASTDRGPSETQYF	TGTGCCAGCACTGACAGGGGGCCTTCAGAGACCCAGTACTTC
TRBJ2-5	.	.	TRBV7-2	CASSPWQHRYQETQYF	TGTGCCAGCAGCCCATGGCAACATAGGTACCAAGAGACCCAGTACTTC
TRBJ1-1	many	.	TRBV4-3	CASSQTRVRNTEAFF	TGCGCCAGCAGCCAAACCAGGGTGAGGAACACTGAAGCTTTCTTT
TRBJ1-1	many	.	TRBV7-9	CASSLKDTVGTEAFF	TGTGCCAGCAGCTTAAAAGACACTGTGGGGACTGAAGCTTTCTTT
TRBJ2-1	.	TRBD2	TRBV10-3	CAISEVGTSGNGDEQFF	TGTGCCATCAGTGAGGTCGGTACTAGCGGGAATGGGGATGAGCAGTTCTTC
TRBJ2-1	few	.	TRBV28	CASSFQHRGGNEQFF	TGTGCCAGCAGCTTCCAACATCGGGGAGGTAATGAGCAGTTCTTC
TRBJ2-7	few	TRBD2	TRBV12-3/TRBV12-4	CASSLREGPYYEQYF	TGTGCCAGCAGTTTAAGGGAGGGACCTTACTACGAGCAGTACTTC
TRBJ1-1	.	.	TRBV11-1	CASSAIRMGDTEAFF	TGTGCCAGCAGCGCCATCCGGATGGGAGATACTGAAGCTTTCTTT
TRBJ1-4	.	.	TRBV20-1	CSAPEVGLNEKLFF	TGCAGTGCGCCGGAGGTCGGGCTTAATGAAAAACTGTTTTTT
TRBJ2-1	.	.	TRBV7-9	CASSLADYNEQFF	TGTGCCAGCAGCTTAGCCGACTACAATGAGCAGTTCTTC
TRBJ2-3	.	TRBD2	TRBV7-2	CASSLVAGGPQYF	TGTGCCAGCAGCTTAGTTGCGGGAGGGCCGCAGTATTTT
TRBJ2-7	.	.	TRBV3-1	CASSQVGGRLYEQYF	TGTGCCAGCAGCCAAGTTGGGGGACGGCTCTACGAGCAGTACTTC
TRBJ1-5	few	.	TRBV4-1	CASSQDGGAGQPQHF	TGCGCCAGCAGCCAAGACGGGGGGGCTGGCCAGCCCCAGCATTTT
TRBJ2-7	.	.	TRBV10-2	CASSTSSYEQYF	TGCGCCAGCAGTACTTCCTCCTACGAGCAGTACTTC
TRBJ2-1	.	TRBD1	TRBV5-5	CASSFDRVRGNEQFF	TGTGCCAGCAGCTTCGACAGGGTGAGAGGTAATGAGCAGTTCTTC
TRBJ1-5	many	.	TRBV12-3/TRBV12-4	CASSFGQPQHF	TGTGCCAGCAGTTTCGGGCAGCCCCAGCATTTT
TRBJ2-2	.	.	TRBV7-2	CASSSQTLNTGELFF	TGTGCCAGCAGCTCCCAGACTCTTAACACCGGGGAGCTGTTTTTT
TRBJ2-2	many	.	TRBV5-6	CASSLAEGAGWSGELFF	TGTGCCAGCAGCTTGGCCGAAGGGGCAGGGTGGAGCGGGGAGCTGTTTTTT
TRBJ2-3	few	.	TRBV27	CASRIEPSAYTDTQYF	TGTGCCAGCAGGATCGAACCTTCTGCATACACAGATACGCAGTATTTT
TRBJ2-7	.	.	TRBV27	CASSPGHTYEQYF	TGTGCCAGCAGTCCGGGACACACCTACGAGCAGTACTTC
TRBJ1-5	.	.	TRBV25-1	CASSEWGNQPQHF	TGTGCCAGCAGTGAATGGGGTAACCAGCCCCAGCATTTT
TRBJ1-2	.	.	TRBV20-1	CSAREAGSWGYGYTF	TGCAGTGCTAGAGAGGCAGGGAGTTGGGGATATGGCTACACCTTC
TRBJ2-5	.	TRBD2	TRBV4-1	CASSQGAPGRDAQYF	TGCGCCAGCAGCCAAGGGGCCCCAGGGAGGGATGCCCAGTACTTC
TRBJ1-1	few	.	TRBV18	CASSRTVGPEAFF	TGTGCCAGCTCCCGGACCGTAGGACCTGAAGCTTTCTTT
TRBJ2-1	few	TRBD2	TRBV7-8	CASSASGTVYNEQFF	TGTGCCAGCAGCGCTAGCGGGACGGTCTACAATGAGCAGTTCTTC
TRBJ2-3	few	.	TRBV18	CASSPSTTDTQYF	TGTGCCAGCTCACCTTCTACCACAGATACGCAGTATTTT
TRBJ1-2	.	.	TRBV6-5	CASSYRLTNYGYTF	TGTGCCAGCAGTTACCGACTGACCAACTATGGCTACACCTTC
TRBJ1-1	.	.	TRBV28	CASSLEESTEAFF	TGTGCCAGCAGTTTGGAGGAGAGCACTGAAGCTTTCTTT
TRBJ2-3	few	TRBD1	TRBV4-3	CASSQDQGARSTDTQYF	TGCGCCAGCAGCCAAGACCAGGGGGCGCGAAGCACAGATACGCAGTATTTT
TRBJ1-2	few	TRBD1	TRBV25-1	CASSELTRGVDRGDGYTF	TGTGCCAGCAGTGAATTAACTAGAGGCGTGGACAGGGGAGATGGCTACACCTTC
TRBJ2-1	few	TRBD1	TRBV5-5	CASSLGYRGGDEQFF	TGTGCCAGCAGCTTGGGGTACCGAGGGGGCGATGAGCAGTTCTTC
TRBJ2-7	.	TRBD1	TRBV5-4	CASSLRGTVYEQYF	TGTGCCAGCAGCTTACGAGGGACAGTCTACGAGCAGTACTTC
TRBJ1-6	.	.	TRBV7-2	CASSLGHPPLHF	TGTGCCAGCAGCTTGGGGCATCCACCCCTCCACTTT
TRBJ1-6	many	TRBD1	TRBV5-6	CASSSGDRDNSPLHF	TGTGCCAGCAGCTCTGGAGACAGGGATAATTCACCCCTCCACTTT
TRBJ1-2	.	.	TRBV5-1	CASSPQGQLNYGYTF	TGCGCCAGCAGCCCCCAGGGGCAGTTAAACTATGGCTACACCTTC